Listed below are T cell receptor beta chains from one sample, sequenced in a study of response to subunit inactivated influenza vaccine. TCRdb reanalysed the RT-PCR reads using MiXCR and keeps one entry per CDR3 protein. Among 450,000 to 600,000 distinct CDR3 sequences listed, about 7.2% were seen once. The sequences come from PBMCs from blood, collected roughly 24 months after vaccination. The source of these receptors is a man aged 45 to 75 who received an inactivated influenza vaccine. CDR3s leave out the opening cysteine and the closing phenylalanine or tryptophan.

TRBJ2-3 | 12 | TRBV7-9 | ASSLYLGLETQY
TRBJ2-7 | 14 | TRBV3-1 | ASSTKTGGLRNEQY
TRBJ2-3 | 14 | TRBV29-1 | SVLLGQPAGTDTQY
TRBJ2-1 | 11 | TRBV4-1 | ASSQSPHNEQF
TRBJ2-2 | 13 | TRBV19 | ASIAGTPGTGELF
TRBJ2-2 | 11 | TRBV29-1 | SVGDRGFGELF
TRBJ2-3 | 13 | TRBV6-1 | ASSETSFRPDTQY
TRBJ1-5 | 13 | TRBV12-3/TRBV12-4 | ASSLSAAGNQPQH
TRBJ2-2 | 13 | TRBV12-3/TRBV12-4 | ASTLGTKNTGELF
TRBJ1-2 | 13 | TRBV12-3/TRBV12-4 | ASSHSRTGSYGYT
TRBJ1-2 | 12 | TRBV4-2 | ASSQGQPDYGYT
TRBJ1-5 | 12 | TRBV7-2 | ASSFGTANQPQH
TRBJ2-5 | 13 | TRBV5-5 | ASSSTGQPSGTQY
TRBJ1-1 | 12 | TRBV10-1 | ASSVAGGGTEAF
TRBJ1-1 | 14 | TRBV14 | ASSPQGFPPGTEAF
TRBJ1-1 | 16 | TRBV27 | ASSFLYGGAVVNTEAF
TRBJ1-5 | 9 | TRBV20-1 | SARGTNTQH
TRBJ2-2 | 17 | TRBV3-1 | ASSQDAARTGRFTGELF
TRBJ1-2 | 13 | TRBV3-1 | ASSPDRGRGLGYT
TRBJ1-6 | 12 | TRBV4-1 | ASSQDQGGSPLH
TRBJ1-2 | 13 | TRBV7-9 | ASSPTGLQGAGYT
TRBJ2-1 | 14 | TRBV9 | ASSVGAGGLVSEQF
TRBJ1-1 | 11 | TRBV29-1 | SVNRGRGTEAF
TRBJ2-7 | 16 | TRBV6-4 | ASSGPCRKLAGIYEQY
TRBJ2-5 | 12 | TRBV6-2/TRBV6-3 | ASSVGTVEETQY
TRBJ2-1 | 11 | TRBV20-1 | SARTGRYNEQF
TRBJ1-5 | 13 | TRBV28 | ASSLLVYSNQPQH
TRBJ1-1 | 10 | TRBV3-1 | APGTASTEAF
TRBJ1-5 | 12 | TRBV19 | ASSIRVSNQPQH
TRBJ2-6 | 13 | TRBV5-1 | ASRTDLSGANVLT
TRBJ2-3 | 11 | TRBV10-1 | ASSEVMADTQY
TRBJ2-2 | 12 | TRBV5-6 | ASSFLTDTGELF
TRBJ2-7 | 11 | TRBV5-1 | ASSGQITYEQY
TRBJ1-2 | 11 | TRBV20-1 | SAGAQGARGYT
TRBJ2-5 | 15 | TRBV5-6 | ASSLAMGQGKRETQY
TRBJ2-1 | 12 | TRBV4-3 | ASSQGPQYNEQF
TRBJ2-7 | 14 | TRBV27 | ASSRASLGSSYEQY
TRBJ1-1 | 11 | TRBV28 | ASKPGGGTEAF
TRBJ1-5 | 17 | TRBV3-1 | ASSQDRLGRPGGFQPQH
TRBJ2-3 | 12 | TRBV5-1 | ASSLGQGGDTQY
TRBJ2-7 | 9 | TRBV2 | ASRRNYEQY
TRBJ2-7 | 11 | TRBV20-1 | SASGTSGRWGY
TRBJ2-6 | 13 | TRBV4-2 | ASSHSNSGANVLT
TRBJ2-5 | 11 | TRBV20-1 | SARDGGRETQY
TRBJ2-6 | 14 | TRBV2 | ASTPFGNAGANVLT
TRBJ2-1 | 16 | TRBV25-1 | ASSELQSLGLYYNEQF
TRBJ2-5 | 13 | TRBV30 | AWTGLADLQETQY
TRBJ2-2 | 13 | TRBV4-3 | ASSQVTSAAGELF
TRBJ1-3 | 12 | TRBV7-2 | ASRGTLSGNTIY
TRBJ1-1 | 12 | TRBV5-1 | ASSAGSRITEAF
TRBJ2-3 | 13 | TRBV7-7 | ASSSSGGDTDTQY
TRBJ1-2 | 12 | TRBV4-1 | ASSQAVGVSGYT
TRBJ2-5 | 12 | TRBV2 | ASSQNPGQETQY